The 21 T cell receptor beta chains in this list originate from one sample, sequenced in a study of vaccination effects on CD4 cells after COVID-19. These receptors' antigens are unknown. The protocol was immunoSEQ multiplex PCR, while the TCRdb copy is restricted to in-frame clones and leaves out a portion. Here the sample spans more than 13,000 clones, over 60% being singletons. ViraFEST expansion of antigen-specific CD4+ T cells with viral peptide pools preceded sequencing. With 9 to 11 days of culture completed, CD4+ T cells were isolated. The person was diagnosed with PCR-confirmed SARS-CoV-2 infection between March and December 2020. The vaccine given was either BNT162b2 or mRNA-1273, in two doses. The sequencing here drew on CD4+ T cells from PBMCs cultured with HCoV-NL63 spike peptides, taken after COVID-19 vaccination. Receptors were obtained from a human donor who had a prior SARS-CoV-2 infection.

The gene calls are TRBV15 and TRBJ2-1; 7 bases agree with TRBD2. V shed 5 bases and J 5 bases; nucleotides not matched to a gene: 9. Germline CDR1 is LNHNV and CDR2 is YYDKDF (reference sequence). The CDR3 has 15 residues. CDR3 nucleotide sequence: TGTGCCACCAGCTCCCCCAGCGCGGGAGACAATGAGCAGTTCTTC. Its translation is CATSSPSAGDNEQFF.

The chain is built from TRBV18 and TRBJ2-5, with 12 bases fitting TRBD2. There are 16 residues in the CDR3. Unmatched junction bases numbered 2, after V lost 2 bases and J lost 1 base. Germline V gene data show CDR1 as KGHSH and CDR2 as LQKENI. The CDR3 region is CASSPTLAGGQETQYF. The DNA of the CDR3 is TGTGCCAGCTCACCAACACTAGCGGGGGGCCAAGAGACCCAGTACTTC.

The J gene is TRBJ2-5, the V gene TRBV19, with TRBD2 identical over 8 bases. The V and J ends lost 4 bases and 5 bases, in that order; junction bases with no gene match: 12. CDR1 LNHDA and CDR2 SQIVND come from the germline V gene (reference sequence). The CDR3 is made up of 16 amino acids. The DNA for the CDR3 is TGTGCCAGTAGTAACGGGGGGGCTTTTTTCTCGGAGACCCAGTACTTC. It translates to CASSNGGAFFSETQYF. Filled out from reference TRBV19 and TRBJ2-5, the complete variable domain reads DGGITQSPKYLFRKEGQNVTLSCEQNLNHDAMYWYRQDPGQGLRLIYYSQIVNDFQKGDIAEGYSVSREKKESFPLTVTSAQKNPTAFYLCASSNGGAFFSETQYFGPGTRLLVL.

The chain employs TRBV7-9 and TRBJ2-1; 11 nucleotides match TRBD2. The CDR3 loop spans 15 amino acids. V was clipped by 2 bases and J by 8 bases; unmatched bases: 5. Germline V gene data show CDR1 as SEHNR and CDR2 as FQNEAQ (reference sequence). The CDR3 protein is CASSLTLAGVHEQFF. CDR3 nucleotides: TGTGCCAGCAGCTTAACACTAGCGGGAGTACATGAGCAGTTCTTC.

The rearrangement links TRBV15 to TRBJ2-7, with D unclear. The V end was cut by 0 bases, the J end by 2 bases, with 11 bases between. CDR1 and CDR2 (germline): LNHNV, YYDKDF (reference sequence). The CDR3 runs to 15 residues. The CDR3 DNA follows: TGTGCCACCAGCAGAGAACCTCTCGGCCCCTACGAGCAGTACTTC. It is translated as CATSREPLGPYEQYF. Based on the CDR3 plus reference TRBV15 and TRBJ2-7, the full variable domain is DAMVIQNPRYQVTQFGKPVTLSCSQTLNHNVMYWYQQKSSQAPKLLFHYYDKDFNNEADTPDNFQSRRPNTSFCFLDIRSPGLGDTAMYLCATSREPLGPYEQYFGPGTRLTVT.

CDR3 amino acids: CASSLYGDGTDTQYF. The CDR3 DNA follows: TGCGCCAGCAGCTTGTACGGGGACGGCACAGATACGCAGTATTTT. The V gene is TRBV5-1, the J gene TRBJ2-3, with D perhaps TRBD1 or TRBD2 (5 bases each). Trimming shortened V by 1 base and J by 1 base, and 10 bases separated the two germline ends. The CDR3 is made up of 15 amino acids. Germline CDR1 SGHRS, CDR2 YFSETQ.

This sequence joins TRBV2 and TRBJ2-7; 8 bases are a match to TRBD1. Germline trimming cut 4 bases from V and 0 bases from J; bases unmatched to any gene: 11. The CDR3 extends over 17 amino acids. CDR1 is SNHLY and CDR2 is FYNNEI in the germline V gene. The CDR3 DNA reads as TGTGCCAGCAGTGTTGCCAGGGGGCTCCGGCGCTCCTACGAGCAGTACTTC. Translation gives CASSVARGLRRSYEQYF.

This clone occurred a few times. The CDR3 sequence is CASSGDLEGSDTQYF. The CDR3 coding sequence is TGTGCCAGCAGTGGGGACCTGGAGGGCTCAGATACGCAGTATTTT. This rearrangement joins TRBV2 to TRBJ2-3; a possible D gene is TRBD2 (6 bases). The CDR3 covers 15 residues. V was cut by 4 bases and J by 4 bases, with 15 bases left in between. In germline, CDR1 is SNHLY, CDR2 FYNNEI.

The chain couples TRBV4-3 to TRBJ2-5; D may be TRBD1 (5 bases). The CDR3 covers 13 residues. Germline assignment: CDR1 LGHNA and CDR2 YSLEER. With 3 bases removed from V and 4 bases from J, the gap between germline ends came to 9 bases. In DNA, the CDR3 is TGCGCCAGCAGCCAGACAGTCTTAGAGACCCAGTACTTC. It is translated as CASSQTVLETQYF.

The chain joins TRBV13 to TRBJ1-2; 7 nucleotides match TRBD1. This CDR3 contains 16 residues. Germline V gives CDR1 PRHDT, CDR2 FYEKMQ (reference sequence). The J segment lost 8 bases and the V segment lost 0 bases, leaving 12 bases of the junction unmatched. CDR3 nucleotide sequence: TGTGCCAGCAGCTTAGGGACAGGGATTTCGGCAAGAGGCTACACCTTC. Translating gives CASSLGTGISARGYTF.

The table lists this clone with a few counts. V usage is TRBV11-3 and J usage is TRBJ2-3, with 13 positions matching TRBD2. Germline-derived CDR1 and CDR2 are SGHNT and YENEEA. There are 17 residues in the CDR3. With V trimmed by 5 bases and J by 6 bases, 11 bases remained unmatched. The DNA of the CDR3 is TGTGCCAGCAGCCCTCCGGGACTAGCGGGATTCGGTGATACGCAGTATTTT. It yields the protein CASSPPGLAGFGDTQYF.

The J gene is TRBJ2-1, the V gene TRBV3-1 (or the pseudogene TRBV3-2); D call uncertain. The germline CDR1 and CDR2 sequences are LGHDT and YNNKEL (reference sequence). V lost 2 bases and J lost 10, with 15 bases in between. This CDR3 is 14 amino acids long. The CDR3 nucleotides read TGTGCCAGCAGCCAACCAGGAAGGTCCAGCGAGCAGTTCTTC. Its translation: CASSQPGRSSEQFF.

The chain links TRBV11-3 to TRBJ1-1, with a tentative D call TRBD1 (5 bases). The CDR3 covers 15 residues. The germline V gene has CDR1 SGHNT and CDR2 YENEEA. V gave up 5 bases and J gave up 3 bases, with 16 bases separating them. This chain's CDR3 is CASSQAGDRDTEAFF. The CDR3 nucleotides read TGTGCCAGCAGCCAAGCGGGAGACAGAGACACTGAAGCTTTCTTT.

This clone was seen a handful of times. CDR3 amino acids: CASSLVRGSGAVNEQFF. The CDR3 DNA reads TGTGCCAGCAGCTTAGTCCGTGGTAGCGGAGCGGTAAATGAGCAGTTCTTC. The chain couples TRBV5-6 to TRBJ2-1; D is possibly TRBD2 (6 bases). Deletions cut 2 bases from V and 7 bases from J, with 22 bases between. CDR1 and CDR2 from the germline V gene are SGHDT and YYEEEE. The CDR3 sequence is 17 residues long.

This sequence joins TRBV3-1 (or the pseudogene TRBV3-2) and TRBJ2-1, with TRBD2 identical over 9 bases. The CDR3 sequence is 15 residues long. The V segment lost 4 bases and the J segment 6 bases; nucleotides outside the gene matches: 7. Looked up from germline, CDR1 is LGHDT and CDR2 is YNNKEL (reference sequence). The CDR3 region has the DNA TGTGCCAGCAGCCCACTAGCGGGTGTAGGCAATGAGCAGTTCTTC. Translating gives CASSPLAGVGNEQFF.

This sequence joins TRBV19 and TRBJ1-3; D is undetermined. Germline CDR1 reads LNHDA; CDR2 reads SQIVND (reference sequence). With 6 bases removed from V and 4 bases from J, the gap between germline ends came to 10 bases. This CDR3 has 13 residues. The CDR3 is CASRRTLGNTIYF. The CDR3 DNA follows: TGTGCCAGTAGGAGGACTCTCGGAAACACCATATATTTT.

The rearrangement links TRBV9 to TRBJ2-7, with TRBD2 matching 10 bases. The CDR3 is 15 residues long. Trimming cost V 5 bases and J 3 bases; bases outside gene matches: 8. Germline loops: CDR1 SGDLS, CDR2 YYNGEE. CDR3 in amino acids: CASSEAGGPGYEQYF. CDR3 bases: TGTGCCAGCAGTGAAGCGGGAGGGCCGGGCTACGAGCAGTACTTC.

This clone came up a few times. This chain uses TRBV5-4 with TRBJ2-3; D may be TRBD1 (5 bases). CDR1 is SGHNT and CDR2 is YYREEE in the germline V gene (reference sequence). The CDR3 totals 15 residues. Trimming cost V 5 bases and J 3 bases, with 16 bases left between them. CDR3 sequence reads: CASRGSRRGTDTQYF. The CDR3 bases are TGTGCCAGCAGAGGAAGTCGTAGGGGAACAGATACGCAGTATTTT.

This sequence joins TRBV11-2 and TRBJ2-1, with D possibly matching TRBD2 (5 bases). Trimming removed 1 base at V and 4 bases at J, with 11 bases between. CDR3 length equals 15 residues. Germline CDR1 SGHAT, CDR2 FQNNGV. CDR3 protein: CASSLATPGYNEQFF. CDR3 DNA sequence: TGTGCCAGCAGCTTAGCGACGCCGGGGTACAATGAGCAGTTCTTC.

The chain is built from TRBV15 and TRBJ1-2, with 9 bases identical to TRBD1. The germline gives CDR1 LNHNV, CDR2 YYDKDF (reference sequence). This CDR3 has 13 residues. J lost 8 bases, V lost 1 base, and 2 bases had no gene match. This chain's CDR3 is CATSRGTGVGYTF. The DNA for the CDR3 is TGTGCCACCAGCAGAGGGACAGGGGTCGGCTACACCTTC.

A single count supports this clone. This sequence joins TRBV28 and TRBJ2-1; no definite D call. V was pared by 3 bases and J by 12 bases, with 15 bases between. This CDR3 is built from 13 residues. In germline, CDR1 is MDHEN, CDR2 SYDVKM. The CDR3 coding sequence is TGTGCCAGCAGTTTGACCTCGAATGGGTGGCAGTTCTTC. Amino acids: CASSLTSNGWQFF.